The sequence of this T cell receptor (beta chain) was determined in a study of T-cell memory formation after mild COVID-19. Points from the study as a whole: Contracting clones from day 15 to 85 showed balanced CD4/CD8; later expanders favored CD4+. Researchers report contracting CD4+ clones mostly in CM and EM, with CD8+ clones in EMRA. Some clones that responded turned up in pre-infection memory, which suggests that cross-reactive memory joined in.

This CDR3 comprises 13 residues. The V gene lost 4 bases and the J gene lost 7 bases, with 13 bases spanning the gap. Looked up from germline, CDR1 is PRHDT and CDR2 is FYEKMQ (reference sequence). MiXCR, run by TCRdb on the 5' RACE reads, gives a single entry per CDR3 protein. The sample includes 75,000 to 95,000 distinct CDR3 sequences, about 13% seen only once; the top ten take about 25%. In its sample, this clonotype was seen a few times. Its antigen is not known. The source material was PBMCs or a T cell subset sorted from them (not recorded which). The V and J genes are TRBV13 and TRBJ1-1; weak D call: TRBD1 (5 bases). The clonotype comes from an adult woman who had mild COVID-19 (a few samples of this study predate the infection). Cell type and time point are not known. CDR3 amino acids: CASSSPPQGEAFF. CDR3 nucleotides: TGTGCCAGCAGCTCGCCCCCCCAGGGTGAAGCTTTCTTT. Combining the CDR3 with reference TRBV13 and TRBJ1-1 gives the whole variable domain AAGVIQSPRHLIKEKRETATLKCYPIPRHDTVYWYQQGPGQDPQFLISFYEKMQSDKGSIPDRFSAQQFSDYHSELNMSSLELGDSALYFCASSSPPQGEAFFGQGTRLTVV.